The 3 T cell receptor beta chains given below trace back to one sample, sequenced in a study of metastatic and nonmetastatic thyroid tumors (dated by TCRdb to the early 2020s). None of the patients had been given any treatment before thyroid surgery. Libraries were prepared through PCR. Sequencing was performed on an Illumina HiSeq 4000. The public reads were quality trimmed at Q25 with fastp and then assembled into clones with MiXCR by TCRdb, keeping productive beta chains. The sample table contains around 26,000 clones; only one count was recorded for around 20% of them. Jointly, the top ten make up more than 6.5% of the sample. Sample: blood. These receptors were taken from a female donor with papillary thyroid cancer or a benign thyroid nodule (not recorded which). Some clones in this sample may be carry-over from other donors' samples.

This clone has a single count. The gene calls are TRBV5-1 and TRBJ2-2; D possibly corresponds to TRBD2 (5 bases). The length of the CDR3 is 15 residues. CDR1 is SGHRS and CDR2 is YFSETQ in the germline V gene. V lost 0 bases and J 9 bases, leaving 15 bases between the germline ends. The CDR3: CASSLDLSGTWELFF. The CDR3 coding sequence is TGCGCCAGCAGCTTGGATTTATCGGGAACCTGGGAGCTGTTTTTT. The whole variable domain, remainder taken from reference TRBV5-1 and TRBJ2-2, is KAGVTQTPRYLIKTRGQQVTLSCSPISGHRSVSWYQQTPGQGLQFLFEYFSETQRNKGNFPGRFSGRQFSNSRSEMNVSTLELGDSALYLCASSLDLSGTWELFFGEGSRLTVL.

The sample holds many counts of this clone. The chain is built from TRBV7-2 and TRBJ2-5; 9 nucleotides align to TRBD2. The V gene's germline CDR1 is SGHTA and CDR2 FQGNSA. This CDR3 is 16 amino acids long. Trimming at V came to 1 base and at J to 1 base, leaving 4 bases not matched to a gene. The CDR3 sequence is CASSLGGGGAQETQYF. CDR3 bases: TGTGCCAGCAGCTTAGGGGGCGGGGGGGCCCAAGAGACCCAGTACTTC. Full variable domain (outside the CDR3, taken from reference TRBV7-2 and TRBJ2-5): GAGVSQSPSNKVTEKGKDVELRCDPISGHTALYWYRQSLGQGLEFLIYFQGNSAPDKSGLPSDRFSAERTGGSVSTLTIQRTQQEDSAVYLCASSLGGGGAQETQYFGPGTRLLVL.

This clone was seen at least ten times. This chain uses TRBV10-1 with TRBJ2-2; D not resolved. The length of the CDR3 is 13 residues. Germline values: CDR1 WNHNN, CDR2 SYGVQD (reference sequence). V was clipped by 0 bases and J by 9 bases, with 8 bases between them. As DNA, the CDR3 is TGCGCCAGCAGTGAGTCGAAGGTTAGGGAGCTGTTTTTT. Amino acids: CASSESKVRELFF.